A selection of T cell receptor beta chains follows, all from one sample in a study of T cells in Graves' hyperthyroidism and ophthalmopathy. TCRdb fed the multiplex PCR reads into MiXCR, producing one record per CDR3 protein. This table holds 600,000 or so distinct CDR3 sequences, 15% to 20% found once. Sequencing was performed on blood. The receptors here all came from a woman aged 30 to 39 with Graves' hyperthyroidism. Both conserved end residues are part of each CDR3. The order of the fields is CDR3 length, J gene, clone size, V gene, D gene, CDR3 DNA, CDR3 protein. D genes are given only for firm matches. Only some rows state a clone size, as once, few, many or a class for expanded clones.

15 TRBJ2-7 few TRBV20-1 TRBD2 TGCAGTGCTAGGGCCCCTAGCGGGTACTCCTACGAGCAGTACTTC CSARAPSGYSYEQYF
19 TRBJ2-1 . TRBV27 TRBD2 TGTGCCAGCAGTTTATCGCCTCCCGGCGGGAGGGTGGGGTACAATGAGCAGTTCTTC CASSLSPPGGRVGYNEQFF
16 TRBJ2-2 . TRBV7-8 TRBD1 TGTGCCAGCAGCGCGGGACAGGGTATTATGACCGGGAAGCTGTTTTTT CASSAGQGIMTGKLFF
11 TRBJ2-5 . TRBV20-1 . TGCAGTGCCACGGTACAAGAGACCCAGTACTTC CSATVQETQYF
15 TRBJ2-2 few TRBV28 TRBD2 TGTGCCAGTGGGGGGGGGGGGGTGAACACCGGGGAGCTGTTTTTT CASGGGGVNTGELFF
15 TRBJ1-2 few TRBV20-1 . TGCAGTGCCAGGAGACAGGCGGGCCCTAACTATGGCTACACCTTC CSARRQAGPNYGYTF
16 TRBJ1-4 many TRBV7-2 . TGTGCCAGCAGCTTTTTCGCGAGGGCGCATCGAGAAAAACTGTTTTTT CASSFFARAHREKLFF
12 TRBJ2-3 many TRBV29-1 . TGCAGCGTCGGGACCCGGGGTGATACGCAGTATTTT CSVGTRGDTQYF
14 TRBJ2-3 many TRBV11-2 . TGTGCCAGCAGCTTAGAAAGGAGGACAGATACGCAGTATTTT CASSLERRTDTQYF
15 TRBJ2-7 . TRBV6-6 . TGTGCCAGCAGTTACTCGGGAACAACCTCCTACGAGCAGTACTTC CASSYSGTTSYEQYF
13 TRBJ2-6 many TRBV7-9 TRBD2 TGTGCCAGCAGCTTGGGGCTAGCGGGAGTCCTGAACTTC CASSLGLAGVLNF
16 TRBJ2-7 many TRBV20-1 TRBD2 TGCAGTGCTTTAGACCTCCGCGGACTAGCGGGTTACGAGCAGTACTTC CSALDLRGLAGYEQYF
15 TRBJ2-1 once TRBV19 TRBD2 TGTGCCAGTAGTAAGGGACTAGCGGACTACAATGAGCAGTTCTTC CASSKGLADYNEQFF
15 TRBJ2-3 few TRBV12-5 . TGTGCTAGTAGCCCCGGACACAATGTCGCAGATACGCAGTATTTT CASSPGHNVADTQYF
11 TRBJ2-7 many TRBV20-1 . TGCAGTGCTAGCCTGGGCTACGAGCAGTACTTC CSASLGYEQYF
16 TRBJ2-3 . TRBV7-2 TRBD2 TGTGCCAGCAGTTTTATACTAGCGGGGGCCACAGATACGCAGTATTTT CASSFILAGATDTQYF
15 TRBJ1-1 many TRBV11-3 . TGTGCCAGCAGCTCACACCGGGAGGTTCGGACTGAAGCTTTCTTT CASSSHREVRTEAFF
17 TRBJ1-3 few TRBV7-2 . TGTGCCAGCAGCCCACAGCGGGGACTGAACTCTGGAAACACCATATATTTT CASSPQRGLNSGNTIYF
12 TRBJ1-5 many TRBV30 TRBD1 TGTGCCTGGAGGCAGGGGGACCAGCCCCAGCATTTT CAWRQGDQPQHF
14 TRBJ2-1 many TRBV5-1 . TGCGCCAGCAGCTCCCAGGACATGGCCAATGAGCAGTTCTTC CASSSQDMANEQFF
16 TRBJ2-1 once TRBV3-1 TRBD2 TGTGCCAGCAGCTCTGGACTAGCGGGAGTTAGCGATGAGCAGTTCTTC CASSSGLAGVSDEQFF
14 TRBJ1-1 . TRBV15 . TGTGCCACCAGCAGTCCAAGCAGGGGCACTGAAGCTTTCTTT CATSSPSRGTEAFF
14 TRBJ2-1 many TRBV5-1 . TGCGCCAGCAGCCCCACAGGGATTTACAATGAGCAGTTCTTC CASSPTGIYNEQFF
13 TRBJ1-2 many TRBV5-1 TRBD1 TGCGCCAGCAGCCCCGGACAGGAGGGACGCTCCACCTTC CASSPGQEGRSTF